This T cell receptor beta chain is from a study of T cells after yellow fever vaccination. TCRdb reprocessed the 5' RACE reads with MiXCR, giving one entry per CDR3 protein. The data show 350,000 or so distinct CDR3 sequences, with roughly 8.6% seen just once and roughly a sixth held by the top ten. This clonotype was seen a handful of times. Losses at the gene ends were 4 bases for V and 4 bases for J; bases not matched to a gene: 12. CDR3 size: 17 residues. This sequence joins TRBV12-3 or TRBV12-4 and TRBJ2-3; 9 nucleotides match TRBD2. The sequences come from PBMCs, collected around 45 days after the first yellow fever vaccination. The TCR originated in a man aged 18 to 30 who received the YFV17D yellow fever vaccine. Here the CDR3 DNA reads TGTGCCAGCAGTTCCCACCCCCTAGCGGGGTTGGCAGATACGCAGTATTTT. Translation gives CASSSHPLAGLADTQYF.